These T cell receptor beta chains were read from a single sample in a study of ipilimumab plus nivolumab after autologous stem cell transplantation. TCRdb's copy holds only in-frame clones and misses some; the assay was immunoSEQ multiplex PCR. In the table there are about 15,000 clones, 65% to 85% of which are singletons. The sequences come from PBMCs, collected in a trial of ipilimumab plus nivolumab as post-transplant consolidation. These receptors were taken from a male donor with primary mediastinal lymphoma. Both conserved end residues are part of each CDR3. A D gene is named only where the DNA matches it firmly. Expanded clones get a size class; other rows say once, few or many, or leave the size out.

len	d_gene	v_gene	j_gene	abundance	CDR3aa	CDR3nt
15	TRBD2	TRBV28	TRBJ2-3	-	CASSAASGEASRAYF	TGTGCCAGCAGTGCTGCTAGCGGGGAAGCTAGTCGGGCGTATTTT
12	TRBD1	TRBV7-9	TRBJ2-7	-	CASSADRVEQYF	TGTGCCAGCAGCGCGGACAGGGTCGAGCAGTACTTC
14	TRBD1	TRBV7-9	TRBJ2-7	-	CASSGIQGSQGQYF	TGTGCCAGCAGCGGTATACAGGGGTCTCAGGGGCAGTACTTC
14	-	TRBV5-1	TRBJ2-5	-	CASSRTNRGETQYF	TGCGCCAGCAGCCGGACAAACCGGGGGGAGACCCAGTACTTC
11	-	TRBV19	TRBJ1-2	-	CASYGLYGYTF	TGTGCCAGTTATGGGCTCTATGGCTACACCTTC
12	-	TRBV15	TRBJ1-5	-	CATSRVHQPQHF	TGTGCCACCAGCAGAGTGCACCAGCCCCAGCATTTT
15	TRBD2	TRBV6-1	TRBJ2-3	-	CASSVEAGRTDTQYF	TGTGCCAGCAGTGTTGAAGCGGGGCGCACAGATACGCAGTATTTT
14	TRBD2	TRBV6-6	TRBJ2-5	once	CASSLTGTSDVGYF	TGTGCCAGCAGTTTAACTGGGACTAGCGACGTCGGGTACTTC
15	-	TRBV6-4	TRBJ1-2	-	CASSDLGGTIYGYTF	TGTGCCAGCAGTGACTTAGGCGGGACAATCTATGGCTACACCTTC
12	-	TRBV7-6	TRBJ2-7	-	CASSSNAYEQYF	TGTGCCAGCAGCTCAAACGCCTACGAGCAGTACTTC
15	-	TRBV23-1	TRBJ2-3	-	CASSPYCSSTDTQYF	TGCGCCAGCAGTCCATACTGCTCTAGCACAGATACGCAGTATTTT
14	-	TRBV28	TRBJ1-4	-	CASSYKGGSEKLFF	TGTGCCAGCAGTTACAAAGGGGGAAGTGAAAAACTGTTTTTT
14	-	TRBV6-6	TRBJ2-7	-	CASSYYGPRGEQYF	TGTGCCAGCAGTTACTACGGACCGAGAGGCGAGCAGTACTTC
18	TRBD1	TRBV18	TRBJ2-2	-	CASSRGKDRASNTGELFF	TGTGCCAGCTCACGCGGAAAAGACAGGGCATCGAACACCGGGGAGCTGTTTTTT
16	TRBD1	TRBV7-9	TRBJ1-5	-	CASSRTQGAVNQPQHF	TGTGCCAGCAGCAGAACGCAGGGGGCGGTGAATCAGCCCCAGCATTTT
8	TRBD1	TRBV20-1	TRBJ1-3	-	CSAGTGDF	TGCAGTGCGGGGACAGGGGATTTT
14	TRBD2	TRBV13	TRBJ2-5	-	CASSSSGGEETQYF	TGTGCCAGCAGCAGTAGCGGGGGGGAGGAGACCCAGTACTTC
13	-	TRBV5-1	TRBJ1-1	few	CASSLVPGTEAFF	TGCGCCAGCAGCTTGGTTCCAGGCACTGAAGCTTTCTTT
16	-	TRBV9	TRBJ2-1	-	CASSVAGPGAYNEQFF	TGTGCCAGCAGCGTAGCAGGACCGGGAGCCTACAATGAGCAGTTCTTC
17	-	TRBV5-1	TRBJ2-1	once	CASSLQPGANSYNEQFF	TGCGCCAGCAGCTTGCAGCCGGGGGCAAATAGCTACAATGAGCAGTTCTTC
12	-	TRBV29-1	TRBJ1-4	-	CSAGLTNEKLFF	TGCAGCGCTGGACTGACTAATGAAAAACTGTTTTTT
18	TRBD2	TRBV5-4	TRBJ2-3	-	CASRGGLAGEGSTDTQYF	TGTGCCAGCAGGGGGGGACTAGCGGGAGAGGGGAGCACAGATACGCAGTATTTT
12	-	TRBV25-1	TRBJ1-1	medium-sized	CASSEQNTEAFF	TGTGCCAGCAGTGAACAGAACACTGAAGCTTTCTTT
17	TRBD2	TRBV9	TRBJ2-5	-	CASSVQAGPGLASAQYF	TGTGCCAGCAGCGTTCAAGCGGGTCCGGGACTAGCGTCAGCCCAGTACTTC
15	TRBD2	TRBV5-1	TRBJ2-5	medium-sized	CASSLGTSGKETQYF	TGCGCCAGCAGCTTGGGTACTAGCGGAAAGGAGACCCAGTACTTC
16	-	TRBV6-1	TRBJ2-7	-	CASSEVPAASSYEQYF	TGTGCCAGCAGTGAAGTCCCAGCCGCGAGCTCCTACGAGCAGTACTTC
15	-	TRBV19	TRBJ2-2	-	CASSIYNPNTGELFF	TGTGCCAGTAGTATCTACAACCCGAACACCGGGGAGCTGTTTTTT
14	-	TRBV15	TRBJ2-6	once	CATSLIGGANVLTF	TGTGCCACCAGCCTCATCGGTGGGGCCAACGTCCTGACTTTC
16	-	TRBV11-2	TRBJ2-3	-	CASSLVKGDFTDTQYF	TGTGCCAGCAGCTTAGTCAAAGGGGATTTCACAGATACGCAGTATTTT
16	TRBD2	TRBV9	TRBJ2-3	-	CASSAGGTSGTDTQYF	TGTGCCAGCAGCGCCGGGGGGACTAGCGGGACAGATACGCAGTATTTT
17	-	TRBV5-4	TRBJ1-1	-	CASSPVLGSSLNTEAFF	TGTGCCAGCAGCCCAGTTCTAGGGAGCTCCCTGAACACTGAAGCTTTCTTT
15	-	TRBV11-3	TRBJ2-3	-	CASSLEGGGEDTQYF	TGTGCCAGCAGCTTAGAAGGGGGGGGTGAAGATACGCAGTATTTT
15	-	TRBV5-1	TRBJ1-1	-	CASSLAGRLNTEAFF	TGCGCCAGCAGCTTGGCGGGACGGTTGAACACTGAAGCTTTCTTT
12	-	TRBV6-5	TRBJ2-7	-	CASSPGHHEQYF	TGTGCCAGCAGCCCGGGACACCACGAGCAGTACTTC
17	-	TRBV5-6	TRBJ2-3	-	CASSFSVWAVVTDTQYF	TGTGCCAGCAGCTTTTCCGTCTGGGCAGTCGTCACAGATACGCAGTATTTT
13	-	TRBV7-9	TRBJ1-4	-	CASSPRGGEKLFF	TGTGCCAGCAGCCCCCGGGGAGGCGAAAAACTGTTTTTT
15	-	TRBV6-1	TRBJ1-1	-	CASSEALTANTEAFF	TGTGCCAGCAGTGAAGCGCTAACAGCGAACACTGAAGCTTTCTTT
13	-	TRBV5-6	TRBJ1-4	-	CASSLRAAEKLFF	TGTGCCAGCAGCTTGAGGGCAGCTGAAAAACTGTTTTTT
12	-	TRBV5-4	TRBJ1-2	-	CASSLGGEGYTF	TGTGCCAGCAGCTTGGGGGGGGAAGGCTACACCTTC
15	TRBD2	TRBV28	TRBJ2-1	-	CASSLGLAGANEQFF	TGTGCCAGCAGTCTGGGACTAGCGGGAGCTAATGAGCAGTTCTTC
11	-	TRBV5-6	TRBJ2-5	-	CASSFGETQYF	TGTGCCAGCAGCTTTGGAGAGACCCAGTACTTC
17	TRBD1	TRBV11-1	TRBJ1-3	-	CASSEDRIRDSGNTIYF	TGTGCCAGCAGCGAGGACAGGATTCGGGACTCTGGAAACACCATATATTTT
16	TRBD1	TRBV13	TRBJ2-1	-	CASSLLGQGAQNEQFF	TGTGCCAGCAGCTTACTTGGACAGGGGGCTCAGAATGAGCAGTTCTTC
15	TRBD2	TRBV14	TRBJ2-7	-	CASSQGSGTTYEQYF	TGTGCCAGCAGCCAAGGTAGCGGGACGACCTACGAGCAGTACTTC
15	TRBD1	TRBV19	TRBJ1-6	-	CASRETGGDNSPLHF	TGTGCCAGTAGGGAGACAGGGGGTGATAATTCACCCCTCCACTTT
13	-	TRBV5-6	TRBJ1-2	once	CASSFSGASGYTF	TGTGCCAGCAGCTTTAGCGGAGCCTCTGGCTACACCTTC
11	-	TRBV7-2	TRBJ2-7	-	CASSLFYEQYF	TGTGCCAGCAGCTTATTCTACGAGCAGTACTTC
14	-	TRBV7-2	TRBJ1-4	once	CASSLPSSREKLFF	TGTGCCAGCAGCTTGCCCTCATCAAGGGAAAAACTGTTTTTT
16	TRBD1	TRBV5-1	TRBJ1-1	-	CASSLEGAGFNTEAFF	TGCGCCAGCAGCTTGGAGGGGGCTGGGTTTAACACTGAAGCTTTCTTT
15	-	TRBV7-6	TRBJ1-2	-	CASSSVGGESYGYTF	TGTGCCAGCAGCTCCGTAGGGGGAGAGAGCTATGGCTACACCTTC
17	-	TRBV5-1	TRBJ2-1	-	CASSFGLDIATNNEQFF	TGCGCCAGCAGCTTCGGGCTGGACATAGCCACCAACAATGAGCAGTTCTTC
16	-	TRBV7-8	TRBJ1-1	once	CASSLRVRGFGTEAFF	TGTGCCAGCAGCTTAAGAGTCCGGGGATTCGGCACTGAAGCTTTCTTT